A selection of T cell receptor beta chains follows, all from one sample in a study of vaccination and CD4 T cells after COVID-19. Antigen specificity for these receptors is unknown. Using its own MiXCR run on the PCR reads, TCRdb lists one record per CDR3 protein. Here the sample spans roughly 5,000 distinct CDR3 sequences, 76% being singletons. The specimen was CD4+ T cells from blood, cultured in vitro. All receptors derive from a human donor who had recovered from COVID-19. Both conserved end residues are trimmed from each CDR3.

>TRBV20-1|TRBJ2-7
SARELAGGAYEQY
>TRBV20-1|TRBJ2-7
SASRGREQY
>TRBV6-2/TRBV6-3|TRBJ2-4
ASRTVAKNIQY
>TRBV20-1|TRBJ2-1
SARVSIAEAYNEQF
>TRBV6-5|TRBJ1-6
ASSYSMSDSPLH
>TRBV20-1|TRBJ2-5
SAPAGGPGETQY
>TRBV19|TRBJ2-5
ASSIGYRGRQETQY
>TRBV6-1|TRBJ1-6
ASTKGHGASPLH
>TRBV5-4|TRBJ2-5
ASSQISGQETQY
>TRBV2|TRBJ1-5
ASRSGQFWQPQH
>TRBV20-1|TRBJ2-7
SARQGYVYEQY
>TRBV27|TRBJ1-1
ASSLLGQGGNTEAF
>TRBV5-4|TRBJ2-5
ASSWGNRQETQY
>TRBV20-1|TRBJ1-2
SATGTGQGYT
>TRBV27|TRBJ1-6
ASSLWGTGLSYNSPLH
>TRBV2|TRBJ1-6
ASSRSQSPLH
>TRBV7-2|TRBJ1-2
ASSLAWGEGGYT
>TRBV2|TRBJ1-2
ASTRGVYGYT
>TRBV2|TRBJ2-3
ASKGESDTQY